A single sample gave rise to the 5 T cell receptor beta chains below, sequenced in a study of lymphopenia after photon versus proton radiotherapy. Generated by immunoSEQ multiplex PCR, the TCRdb table keeps only in-frame clones and is missing some. The table records some 25,000 clones, roughly 85% of them present only once. The input for sequencing was peripheral blood, taken from a patient treated with photon-based radiotherapy. These receptors all stem from a man aged 30 to 39 with gastric cancer.

Only one count was recorded for this clone. J is TRBJ2-3 and V is TRBV19; 8 bases match TRBD2. The CDR3 loop spans 17 amino acids. Per germline, CDR1 LNHDA and CDR2 SQIVND (reference sequence). Losses at the gene ends were 4 bases for V and 3 bases for J; bases not matched to a gene: 12. CDR3 bases: TGTGCCAGTAGTACTCAGACTAGCGCAGGGAGAACAGATACGCAGTATTTT. This sequence encodes CASSTQTSAGRTDTQYF.

The chain combines TRBV14 with TRBJ2-7, with a possible D match to TRBD2 (7 bases). Trimming left V 5 bases short and J 2 bases short, with 28 bases between. This CDR3 region has 19 residues. Germline V gives CDR1 SGHDN, CDR2 FVKESK. The CDR3 DNA reads as TGTGCCAGCAGCGAAACAGGGAGCTTTTACGGGACTACCGCCTACGAGCAGTACTTC. It is translated as CASSETGSFYGTTAYEQYF.

The J gene is TRBJ2-3, the V gene TRBV25-1; 7 nucleotides match TRBD2. Losses at the gene ends were 2 bases for V and 9 bases for J; bases not matched to a gene: 14. CDR1 and CDR2 (germline): MGHDK, SYGVNS. This CDR3 comprises 16 residues. CDR3 sequence reads: CASSERLAASRGTQYF. The CDR3 DNA follows: TGTGCCAGCAGTGAACGGCTAGCGGCCTCTCGGGGGACGCAGTATTTT. The complete variable domain, with remaining parts taken from reference TRBV25-1 and TRBJ2-3, reads EADIYQTPRYLVIGTGKKITLECSQTMGHDKMYWYQQDPGMELHLIHYSYGVNSTEKGDLSSESTVSRIRTEHFPLTLESARPSHTSQYLCASSERLAASRGTQYFGPGTRLTVL.

This chain uses TRBV2 with TRBJ2-5, with 8 bases lining up with TRBD2. There are 13 residues in the CDR3. The V gene end was trimmed by 3 bases and the J gene end by 7 bases; junction bases not matched to a gene: 4. Germline V CDR1 and CDR2: SNHLY, FYNNEI. The CDR3 DNA is TGTGCCAGCAGTGATGGGCGGGGGGCGACCCAGTACTTC. Amino acid sequence: CASSDGRGATQYF.

The V call is TRBV10-3, the J call TRBJ2-1, with 9 bases identical to TRBD1. CDR3 size: 14 residues. Germline lookup yields CDR1 ENHRY and CDR2 SYGVKD. The junction had 8 bases not matched to a gene; V was cut back by 8 bases and J by 6 bases. The DNA for the CDR3 is TGTGCCATCGGTCGGACAGGGGCTTCCAATGAGCAGTTCTTC. It is translated as CAIGRTGASNEQFF.